This T cell receptor (beta chain) was identified in a study of T cell responses to AZD1222 COVID-19 vaccine. General study points: Spike regions recognized by vaccine-associated CD4 TCRs spanned the protein, led by 160-218 and 743-854. White British people made up most donors, females outnumbered males, and clonal diversity was possibly underestimated.

TCRdb's table, derived via immunoSEQ multiplex PCR, lists solely in-frame clones and lacks some. The sample yields some 96,000 clones, roughly 88% seen once. The CDR3 runs 13 residues. CDR1 and CDR2 from the germline V gene are MNHEY and SVGAGI. The V segment lost 2 bases and the J segment 11 bases; nucleotides outside the gene matches: 7. Note on this clone: What it recognizes is unknown.

The chain couples TRBV6-5 to TRBJ1-1, with TRBD1 identical over 8 bases. The receptor was isolated from an adult in good health. Material: peripheral blood, obtained on day 0 of AZD1222 vaccination. The CDR3 bases are TGTGCCAGCAGTTACAATCAGGGGGCGAGGGCTTTCTTT. Its protein is CASSYNQGARAFF.